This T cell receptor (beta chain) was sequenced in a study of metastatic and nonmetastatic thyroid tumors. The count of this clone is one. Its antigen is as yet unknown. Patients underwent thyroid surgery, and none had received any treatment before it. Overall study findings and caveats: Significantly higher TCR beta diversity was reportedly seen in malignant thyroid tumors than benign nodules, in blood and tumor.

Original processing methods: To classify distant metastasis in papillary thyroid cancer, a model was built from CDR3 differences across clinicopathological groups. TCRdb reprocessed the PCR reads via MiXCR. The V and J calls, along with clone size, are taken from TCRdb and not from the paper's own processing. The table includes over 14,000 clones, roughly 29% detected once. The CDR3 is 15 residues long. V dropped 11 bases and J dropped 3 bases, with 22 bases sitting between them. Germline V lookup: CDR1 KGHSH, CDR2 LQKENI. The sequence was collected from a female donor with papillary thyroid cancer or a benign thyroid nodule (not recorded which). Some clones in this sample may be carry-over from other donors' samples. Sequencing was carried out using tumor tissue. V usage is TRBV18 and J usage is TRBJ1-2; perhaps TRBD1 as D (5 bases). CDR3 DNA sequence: TGTGCCTCCGGGGCAACCCTTTCAGTGGACTATGGCTACACCTTC. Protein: CASGATLSVDYGYTF.